Listed below are T cell receptor beta chains from one sample, sequenced in a study of human T cells and chemical hapten exposure. From the RACE reads, TCRdb called clonotypes with MiXCR, one entry per CDR3 protein. The table shows under 200,000 distinct CDR3 sequences, with approximately 30% occurring only once. The source was whole blood, collected in connection with sensitization to the hapten diphenylcyclopropenone (DPC). These receptors came from a woman aged 18-29 years with alopecia areata. Some clones in this sample may be carry-over from other donors' samples. CDR3s include the opening cysteine and the closing phenylalanine or tryptophan. The D gene is left open where the match is weak. Expanded clones are given a class, and other clones once, few, many or no size at all.

.	.	TRBV4-1	TRBJ2-5	CASSQGPLQETQYF	TGCGCCAGCAGCCAAGGTCCCCTCCAAGAGACCCAGTACTTC
.	.	TRBV12-3/TRBV12-4	TRBJ1-6	CASCKRSSYNSPLHF	TGTGCCAGCTGCAAGAGGAGCTCCTATAATTCACCCCTCCACTTT
TRBD1	.	TRBV25-1	TRBJ1-2	CASNPGTANYGYTF	TGTGCCAGCAACCCAGGGACAGCTAACTATGGCTACACCTTC
.	.	TRBV20-1	TRBJ1-1	CSARRVGAQAFF	TGCAGTGCTAGACGGGTCGGGGCGCAAGCTTTCTTT
TRBD1	.	TRBV3-1	TRBJ2-7	CASSQGRGTEQYF	TGTGCCAGCAGCCAGGGCAGGGGGACCGAGCAGTACTTC
TRBD1	.	TRBV12-3/TRBV12-4	TRBJ2-7	CASSLWDRSYEQYF	TGTGCCAGCAGTTTATGGGACAGGTCCTACGAGCAGTACTTC
.	.	TRBV3-1	TRBJ2-1	CASSPWRAFYNEQFF	TGTGCCAGCAGTCCCTGGCGGGCATTCTACAATGAGCAGTTCTTC
.	few	TRBV7-2	TRBJ1-2	CASSQQGLPYGYTF	TGTGCCAGCAGCCAGCAAGGGTTACCCTATGGCTACACCTTC
TRBD1	.	TRBV4-3	TRBJ2-7	CASSQGAGTGSTYEQYF	TGCGCCAGCAGCCAAGGGGCCGGGACAGGTTCTACCTACGAGCAGTACTTC
TRBD2	many	TRBV20-1	TRBJ2-3	CSARAGGPGDTQYF	TGCAGTGCTAGAGCGGGAGGGCCCGGAGATACGCAGTATTTT
.	.	TRBV4-3	TRBJ2-1	CASSQSVNRVNEQFF	TGCGCCAGCAGCCAATCCGTAAACAGGGTGAATGAGCAGTTCTTC
.	.	TRBV20-1	TRBJ2-1	CSASPSVSEQFF	TGCAGTGCTAGTCCTAGCGTATCTGAGCAGTTCTTC
.	.	TRBV10-3	TRBJ2-1	CAISEPYNEQFF	TGTGCCATCAGTGAGCCATACAATGAGCAGTTCTTC
TRBD1	.	TRBV5-5	TRBJ2-7	CASSRDRFSYEQYF	TGTGCCAGCAGCCGGGACAGATTCTCCTACGAGCAGTACTTC
.	many	TRBV7-3	TRBJ1-2	CASNVAQGSSGYTF	TGTGCCAGCAACGTAGCGCAGGGTTCCTCTGGCTACACCTTC
.	few	TRBV4-3	TRBJ2-1	CASSQDYPGQVNF	TGCGCCAGCAGCCAAGATTATCCGGGACAAGTGAACTTC
.	.	TRBV29-1	TRBJ2-5	CSSRFGGKETQYF	TGCAGCAGTCGATTTGGAGGGAAAGAGACCCAGTACTTC
TRBD1	few	TRBV4-3	TRBJ2-7	CASSALWTGTYEQYF	TGCGCCAGCAGCGCCCTTTGGACAGGGACCTACGAGCAGTACTTC
TRBD1	.	TRBV5-1	TRBJ1-2	CASSLDRGRNYGYTF	TGCGCCAGCAGCTTGGACAGGGGAAGGAACTATGGCTACACCTTC
TRBD1	.	TRBV2	TRBJ2-5	CASKWTGGLGTQYF	TGTGCCAGCAAGTGGACAGGGGGCTTGGGGACCCAGTACTTC
.	.	TRBV7-3	TRBJ1-2	CASSLLAGARYGYTF	TGTGCCAGCAGCTTATTAGCAGGGGCCCGCTATGGCTACACCTTC
.	few	TRBV29-1	TRBJ1-2	CSVGGGAGSYGYTF	TGCAGCGTTGGAGGGGGTGCCGGGAGCTATGGCTACACCTTC
TRBD1	few	TRBV9	TRBJ1-1	CASSMSLGTVNTEAFF	TGTGCCAGCAGCATGAGTTTGGGGACAGTCAACACTGAAGCTTTCTTT
.	.	TRBV9	TRBJ1-1	CASSPRGAMNTEAFF	TGTGCCAGCAGCCCACGTGGGGCGATGAACACTGAAGCTTTCTTT
TRBD2	.	TRBV24-1	TRBJ2-1	CATRASGGPNEQFF	TGTGCCACCAGGGCTAGCGGGGGTCCCAATGAGCAGTTCTTC
.	.	TRBV9	TRBJ2-1	CASSVDWGREQFF	TGTGCCAGCAGCGTAGACTGGGGACGTGAGCAGTTCTTC
TRBD1	few	TRBV29-1	TRBJ1-1	CSAATGTTEAFF	TGCAGCGCCGCGACAGGGACCACTGAAGCTTTCTTT